This T cell receptor beta chain is drawn from a study of T cells in Graves' hyperthyroidism and ophthalmopathy. Study conclusions and caveats: For ophthalmopathy, model prediction preceded onset by a median roughly 6.3 months.

A remark on this clonotype: The antigen remains unidentified.

The CDR3 regions of TCR beta were amplified from RNA transcripts. First-round RT-PCR targeting the TCR CDR3 was performed with the HTBI primer set. TCRdb re-called the multiplex PCR reads through MiXCR, storing one row per CDR3 protein. The top ten hold less than 9.5% of the sample, which has around 600,000 distinct CDR3 sequences, around 14% seen once. Diagnostic decisions used clinical symptoms, serum thyroxine and TRAb, thyroid ultrasound and orbital computed tomography. This TCR was recovered from a woman aged 25 to 39 with Graves' hyperthyroidism. The specimen sequenced was blood.

The CDR3 sequence is CATNSRTGGGPVNEQFF. In DNA, the CDR3 is TGTGCCACCAACTCTCGAACAGGGGGCGGTCCGGTCAATGAGCAGTTCTTC. The chain carries TRBV24-1 and TRBJ2-1; 9 bases fit TRBD1. Germline trimming cut 8 bases from V and 6 bases from J; bases unmatched to any gene: 16. This CDR3 spans 17 amino acids. Per germline, CDR1 KGHDR and CDR2 SFDVKD.